The entry that follows covers one TCR beta chain sequence. The CDR3 has 12 amino acids. Looked up from germline, CDR1 is GTSNPN and CDR2 is SVGIG (reference sequence). Trimming removed 7 bases from V and 5 bases from J, with 15 bases in between. The record originates from a study of blood T cell repertoires in COVID-19. Per the study methods: Scientists estimated how many nucleated cells there were by amplifying reference gene primers. The method was immunoSEQ multiplex PCR; TCRdb's version includes in-frame clones alone and lacks a portion of them. V, J and clone size derive from that table, while D and trimming were established from the DNA sequence. The profile covers approximately 440,000 clones, with roughly 88% appearing a single time and roughly an eighth taken by the ten largest.

This chain links TRBV30 with TRBJ2-7; D uncertain. This TCR derives from a woman in her 50s with COVID-19, enrolled during active disease. Sequenced input: peripheral blood. The CDR3 sequence is CASEYRTNEQYF. CDR3 bases: TGTGCCTCTGAATACAGAACCAACGAGCAGTACTTC.